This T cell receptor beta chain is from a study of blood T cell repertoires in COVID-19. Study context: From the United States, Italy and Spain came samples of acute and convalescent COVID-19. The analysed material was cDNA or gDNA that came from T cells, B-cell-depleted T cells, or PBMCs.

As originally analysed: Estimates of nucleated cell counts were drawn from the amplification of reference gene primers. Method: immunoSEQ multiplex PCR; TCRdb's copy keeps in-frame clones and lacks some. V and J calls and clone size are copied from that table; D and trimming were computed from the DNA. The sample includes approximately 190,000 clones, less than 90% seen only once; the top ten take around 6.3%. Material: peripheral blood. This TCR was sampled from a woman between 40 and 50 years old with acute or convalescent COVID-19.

CDR3 protein: CAWMKWSSYNEQFF. The CDR3, as DNA: TGTGCCTGGATGAAGTGGAGCTCCTACAATGAGCAGTTCTTC. This sequence joins TRBV30 and TRBJ2-1; no definite D call. CDR3 length: 14 residues. The germline gives CDR1 GTSNPN, CDR2 SVGIG (reference sequence). V was trimmed by 4 bases and J by 0 bases, leaving 10 bases between them.